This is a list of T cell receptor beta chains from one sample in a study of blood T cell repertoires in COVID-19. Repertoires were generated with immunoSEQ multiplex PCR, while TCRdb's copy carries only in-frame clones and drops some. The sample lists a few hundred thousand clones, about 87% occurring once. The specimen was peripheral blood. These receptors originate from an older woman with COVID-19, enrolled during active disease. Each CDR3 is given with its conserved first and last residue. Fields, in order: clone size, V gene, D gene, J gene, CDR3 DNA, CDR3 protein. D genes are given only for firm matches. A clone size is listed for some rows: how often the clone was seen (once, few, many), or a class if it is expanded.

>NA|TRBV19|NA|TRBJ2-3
TGTGCCAGTAAACAGCGGTCCAGCACAGATACGCAGTATTTT
CASKQRSSTDTQYF
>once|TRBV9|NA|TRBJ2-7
TGTGCCAGCAGCGTAGGTGGGAGGCCGTCCTACGAGCAGTACTTC
CASSVGGRPSYEQYF
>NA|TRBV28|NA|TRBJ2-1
TGTGCCAGCAGGACCTGGGGGCAGAACAATGAGCAGTTCTTC
CASRTWGQNNEQFF
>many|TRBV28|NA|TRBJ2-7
TGTGCCAGCAGCGTTACTCTGGCGGGGAGGGAGCAGTACTTC
CASSVTLAGREQYF
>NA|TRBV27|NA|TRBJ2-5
TGTGCCAGCGGACAGCAAGAGACCCAGTACTTC
CASGQQETQYF
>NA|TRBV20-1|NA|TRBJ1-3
TGCAGTGCTAGTCCCTTTTCCAGGGCTGGAAACACCATATATTTT
CSASPFSRAGNTIYF
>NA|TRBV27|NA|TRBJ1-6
TGTGCCAGCACTTCGACAGGAGATAATTCACCCCTCCACTTT
CASTSTGDNSPLHF
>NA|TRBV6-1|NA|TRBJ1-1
TGTGCCAGCAGTGAAATGAACAGGGCGAACACTGAAGCTTTCTTT
CASSEMNRANTEAFF
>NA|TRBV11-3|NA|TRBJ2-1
TGTGCCAGCAGCTTAGCTGGCAGGGCCAATGAGCAGTTCTTC
CASSLAGRANEQFF
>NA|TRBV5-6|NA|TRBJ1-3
TGTGCCAGCAGCCTCGTGGTACAGGGACGCTCTGGAAACACCATATATTTT
CASSLVVQGRSGNTIYF